These 30 T cell receptor beta chains share one sample of origin, sequenced in a study of shared clonotypes between healthy human individuals. This table comes from immunoSEQ multiplex PCR, and its TCRdb copy is limited to in-frame clones, with some not included. The sample holds 1.4 million or so clones, approximately 98.5% seen once. The sequenced material came from naive CD4+ T cells sorted from blood. Subset denoted: CD45RA+ positively selected. These receptors were taken from a man aged 30 to 45 in good health.

J is TRBJ2-3 and V is TRBV7-6, with 7 bases aligning to TRBD2. V was clipped by 5 bases and J by 4 bases; unmatched bases: 15. CDR3 length: 17 residues. Germline assignment: CDR1 SGHVS and CDR2 FNYEAQ. The DNA for the CDR3 is TGTGCCAGCAGCCTCGGGGCGGCGGGAGTAGCGTCAGATACGCAGTATTTT. Amino acid sequence: CASSLGAAGVASDTQYF.

As for this clone: The identical CDR3 is also encoded by other nucleotide sequences in the sample. The rearrangement joins TRBV18 to TRBJ1-1; the D gene is possibly TRBD1 (5 bases). The length of the CDR3 is 12 residues. Trimming removed 3 bases at V and 5 bases at J, with 7 bases between. CDR1 KGHSH and CDR2 LQKENI come from the germline V gene. Here the CDR3 reads CASSPRETEAFF. In DNA, the CDR3 is TGTGCCAGCTCACCCAGGGAGACTGAAGCTTTCTTT.

This chain connects TRBV19 to TRBJ2-7; D is unresolved. V was trimmed by 7 bases and J by 0 bases, leaving 16 bases between them. This CDR3 is 15 amino acids long. CDR1 is LNHDA and CDR2 is SQIVND in the germline V gene (reference sequence). In DNA form, the CDR3 reads TGTGCCAGTACTCCTACATCGCTTGGCTCCTACGAGCAGTACTTC. This gives the protein CASTPTSLGSYEQYF.

The chain is built from TRBV11-1 and TRBJ2-5, with D uncertain. The CDR3 has 12 residues. The germline gives CDR1 SGHAT, CDR2 FQDESV (reference sequence). Deletions cut 6 bases from V and 5 bases from J, with 10 bases between. The DNA for the CDR3 is TGTGCCAGCAGTGCTAGAGTCGAGACCCAGTACTTC. This codes for CASSARVETQYF.

V and J are TRBV28 and TRBJ1-2, with D tentatively TRBD1 (6 bases). The CDR3 length is 15 residues. The V and J ends lost 5 bases and 2 bases respectively, with 15 bases between them. Germline V CDR1 and CDR2: MDHEN, SYDVKM. CDR3 in DNA: TGTGCCAGCAGTCGACAGGACCTAGGAAACTATGGCTACACCTTC. It encodes CASSRQDLGNYGYTF.

As to this clone: The same CDR3 is also encoded by other DNA sequences in this sample. In nucleotides, the CDR3 is TGCGCCAGCAGCTTGGGGGGTACTAATGAAAAACTGTTTTTT. Translation gives CASSLGGTNEKLFF. The J gene is TRBJ1-4, the V gene TRBV5-1; D call uncertain. There are 14 residues in the CDR3. The germline V and J ends were trimmed by 0 bases and 2 bases, with 5 bases remaining between them. The germline CDR1 and CDR2 sequences are SGHRS and YFSETQ.

This chain uses TRBV15 with TRBJ1-1; D is undetermined. Trimming removed 0 bases at V and 7 bases at J, with 12 bases between. Germline CDR1 LNHNV, CDR2 YYDKDF (reference sequence). The CDR3 has 14 residues. Here the CDR3 DNA reads TGTGCCACCAGCAGAGATCGGGTGGCAGTTGAAGCTTTCTTT. Its translation: CATSRDRVAVEAFF.

This chain uses TRBV28 with TRBJ2-1, with 10 nucleotides matching TRBD2. This CDR3 region has 16 residues. J lost 11 bases, V lost 2 bases, and 12 bases had no gene match. Germline CDR1 MDHEN, CDR2 SYDVKM. CDR3 region: CASSLRPGLANSQQFF. DNA of the CDR3: TGTGCCAGCAGTTTAAGGCCGGGACTAGCGAACTCCCAGCAGTTCTTC.

J is TRBJ2-7 and V is TRBV14, with a tentative D call TRBD2 (6 bases). The V end was cut by 4 bases, the J end by 4 bases, with 20 bases between. The CDR3 has 16 residues. Per germline, CDR1 SGHDN and CDR2 FVKESK. The CDR3 DNA sequence: TGTGCCAGCAGCCCCTTCTCGCTTTCGGGGAGGTACGAGCAGTACTTC. This gives the protein CASSPFSLSGRYEQYF.

V and J are TRBV6-4 and TRBJ1-2; 7 bases agree with TRBD1. V lost 5 bases, J lost 2 bases, and 14 bases stayed unmatched. The V gene's germline CDR1 is MRHNA and CDR2 SNTAGT. The CDR3 is 17 amino acids. The CDR3 DNA follows: TGTGCCAGCAGTCTTACCCCAGGACAGGTGGGAAACTATGGCTACACCTTC. It is translated as CASSLTPGQVGNYGYTF.

The chain uses TRBV29-1 and TRBJ1-2; 8 bases match TRBD1. V gave up 7 bases and J gave up 4 bases; unmatched junction bases: 8. This CDR3 contains 13 residues. CDR1 is SQVTM and CDR2 is ANQGSEA in the germline V gene. This CDR3 reads CSASDRGGYGYTF. The CDR3 coding sequence is TGCAGCGCCAGTGACAGGGGAGGCTATGGCTACACCTTC.

The chain combines TRBV29-1 with TRBJ1-2; D gene uncertain. This CDR3 is built from 12 residues. Trimming stripped 4 bases from V and 8 bases from J, with 14 bases between. Germline assignment: CDR1 SQVTM and CDR2 ANQGSEA. The CDR3 bases are TGCAGCGTTGCCCTTCCCGTGTCGGGCTACACCTTC. Its translation: CSVALPVSGYTF.

This clone was recorded only once. The V gene is TRBV5-1, the J gene TRBJ2-2; TRBD2 aligns across 9 bases. The germline V gene encodes CDR1 SGHRS and CDR2 YFSETQ. The CDR3 extends over 16 amino acids. V shed 7 bases, J shed 7 bases, and the junction held 14 bases outside the gene matches. CDR3 protein: CASRPPSGKQVGELFF. The CDR3 DNA reads TGCGCCAGCCGGCCCCCTAGCGGGAAGCAGGTCGGGGAGCTGTTTTTT.

The V and J genes are TRBV7-2 and TRBJ2-4; D is undetermined. The CDR3 is made up of 15 amino acids. V lost 0 bases to trimming and J lost 0 bases, with 6 bases between them. The germline V gene encodes CDR1 SGHTA and CDR2 FQGNSA. CDR3 nucleotides: TGTGCCAGCAGCTTAGCGAGTCTAGCCAAAAACATTCAGTACTTC. As protein: CASSLASLAKNIQYF.

The chain has TRBV7-6 and TRBJ2-7; D perhaps matches TRBD2 (6 bases). The V gene's germline CDR1 is SGHVS and CDR2 FNYEAQ. Trimming pared 2 bases from V and 3 bases from J, leaving 17 bases between. The CDR3 is 16 amino acids. The CDR3 bases are TGTGCCAGCAGCTTATCGTGGGGGACTCAAGACTACGAGCAGTACTTC. Its protein product is CASSLSWGTQDYEQYF.

The chain joins TRBV7-9 to TRBJ2-5, with D hard to call. The CDR3 is 12 residues long. V was shortened by 5 bases and J by 3 bases, with 7 bases between the two germline ends. CDR1 SEHNR and CDR2 FQNEAQ come from the germline V gene (reference sequence). In nucleotides, the CDR3 is TGTGCCAGCAGCAAGGAGAAAGAGACCCAGTACTTC. This codes for CASSKEKETQYF.

This chain joins TRBV12-5 and TRBJ1-2; D uncertain. V lost 9 bases, J lost 3 bases, and 8 bases lay in between. The CDR3 is 11 residues long. Germline CDR1 reads LGHNT; CDR2 reads FRNRAP. CDR3 sequence (DNA): TGTGCTAGCTATCGTGACTATGGCTACACCTTC. Its protein is CASYRDYGYTF.

About this clone itself: Additional DNA sequences in this sample encode the identical CDR3. The chain couples TRBV5-1 to TRBJ1-2, with a tentative D call TRBD1 (6 bases). The CDR3 spans 15 residues. The V and J ends lost 4 bases and 13 bases respectively, with 26 bases between them. Germline CDR1 is SGHRS and CDR2 is YFSETQ. The CDR3: CASSLPTDSGQGGTF. DNA for the CDR3: TGCGCCAGCAGCCTACCAACTGACAGCGGCCAAGGGGGCACCTTC.

The chain links TRBV4-1 to TRBJ2-3; maybe TRBD2 (6 bases). The germline gives CDR1 MGHRA, CDR2 YSYEKL. CDR3 length: 14 residues. V shed 4 bases and J shed 6 bases, with 14 bases lying between them. CDR3 protein: CASSRDGSMDTQYF. Written as DNA, the CDR3 is TGCGCCAGCAGCCGTGACGGGAGTATGGATACGCAGTATTTT.

This clone was seen a handful of times. CDR3 sequence reads: CASSEAYRPQHF. For the CDR3, the DNA is TGTGCCAGCAGTGAAGCTTATCGGCCCCAGCATTTT. This chain connects TRBV6-1 to TRBJ1-5; D call uncertain. V gave up 0 bases and J gave up 9 bases, with 6 bases separating them. This CDR3 is 12 amino acids long. Germline V CDR1 and CDR2: MNHNS, SASEGT.

The chain has TRBV5-4 and TRBJ1-1, with D perhaps TRBD1 (5 bases). Between the trimmed V and J ends, which lost 3 bases and 6 bases, there was a span of 15 bases. Germline loops: CDR1 SGHNT, CDR2 YYREEE (reference sequence). The length of the CDR3 is 14 residues. The CDR3 DNA reads as TGTGCCAGCAGCTCGGAAGTTCAGGGAGCTGAAGCTTTCTTT. Translating it yields CASSSEVQGAEAFF.

The chain recombines TRBV2 with TRBJ1-1; D might be TRBD1 (6 bases). The germline V gene has CDR1 SNHLY and CDR2 FYNNEI. V lost 8 bases, J lost 5 bases, and 21 bases lay in between. The CDR3 has 15 amino acids. The CDR3 protein is CASRREGGRLTEAFF. CDR3 DNA: TGTGCCAGCCGCCGGGAGGGGGGACGTTTGACTGAAGCTTTCTTT.

The rearrangement joins TRBV19 to TRBJ2-7; a weak D match, TRBD2 (6 bases). The V and J ends lost 6 bases and 6 bases respectively, with 15 bases between them. The CDR3 spans 13 residues. CDR1 is LNHDA, CDR2 SQIVND, per germline (reference sequence). CDR3 loop: CASSQYRGAEQYF. The CDR3 region has the DNA TGTGCCAGTAGCCAATACCGCGGGGCCGAGCAGTACTTC. Using reference TRBV19 and TRBJ2-7 for the parts outside the CDR3, the full variable domain is DGGITQSPKYLFRKEGQNVTLSCEQNLNHDAMYWYRQDPGQGLRLIYYSQIVNDFQKGDIAEGYSVSREKKESFPLTVTSAQKNPTAFYLCASSQYRGAEQYFGPGTRLTVT.

The chain is built from TRBV12-5 and TRBJ2-1; 12 bases align to TRBD2. The CDR3 is made up of 16 amino acids. J lost 5 bases, V lost 2 bases, and 4 bases had no gene match. Looked up from germline, CDR1 is LGHNT and CDR2 is FRNRAP. CDR3 DNA sequence: TGTGCTAGTGGTTTGTCGACTAGCGGGAGAAACAATGAGCAGTTCTTC. This codes for CASGLSTSGRNNEQFF.

This clone was counted once. V gene TRBV7-8 combines with J gene TRBJ1-5, with 8 bases that match TRBD1. Per germline, CDR1 SGHVS and CDR2 FQNEAQ. The CDR3 has 18 residues. V was clipped by 5 bases and J by 6 bases; unmatched bases: 18. The CDR3 nucleotides are TGTGCCAGCAGCCTCTCCCGAACAGGGGGATCCCTGGTTCAGCCCCAGCATTTT. Translated: CASSLSRTGGSLVQPQHF.

V gene TRBV11-1 combines with J gene TRBJ2-7; TRBD2 matches at 14 bases. Germline assignment: CDR1 SGHAT and CDR2 FQDESV (reference sequence). The J segment lost 3 bases and the V segment lost 5 bases, leaving 9 bases of the junction unmatched. The CDR3 spans 17 residues. The CDR3 spells CASSRGTSGSIIYEQYF. The CDR3, as DNA: TGTGCCAGCAGCCGTGGGACTAGCGGGAGTATTATCTACGAGCAGTACTTC.

J is TRBJ1-1 and V is TRBV6-5; D uncertain. The CDR3 covers 14 residues. Germline loops: CDR1 MNHEY, CDR2 SVGAGI. Trimming stripped 5 bases from V and 11 bases from J, with 21 bases between. The CDR3 reads CASSTTIPVLEAFF. CDR3 nucleotide sequence: TGTGCCAGCAGTACCACAATTCCGGTGCTTGAGGCTTTCTTT.

This clone was seen just once. The chain carries TRBV5-1 and TRBJ2-1; a weak D match, TRBD2 (6 bases). The CDR3 covers 14 residues. The germline V gene encodes CDR1 SGHRS and CDR2 YFSETQ. V was pared by 4 bases and J by 6 bases, with 14 bases between. This CDR3 is CASSQTLAFNEQFF. The CDR3 coding sequence is TGCGCCAGCAGCCAAACACTAGCATTCAATGAGCAGTTCTTC.

The chain combines TRBV7-6 with TRBJ2-5, with D perhaps matching TRBD1 (5 bases). The V gene's germline CDR1 is SGHVS and CDR2 FNYEAQ. The CDR3 runs 14 residues. V was clipped by 0 bases and J by 6 bases, with 11 bases between them. The CDR3: CASSLAGVLKTQYF. The CDR3 region has the DNA TGTGCCAGCAGCTTAGCAGGGGTTTTGAAGACCCAGTACTTC.

The chain links TRBV9 to TRBJ1-4; D is undetermined. The germline V gene has CDR1 SGDLS and CDR2 YYNGEE. The V and J ends lost 0 bases and 0 bases respectively, with 12 bases between them. This CDR3 is built from 17 residues. CDR3 residues: CASSVDARPATNEKLFF. For the CDR3, the DNA is TGTGCCAGCAGCGTAGATGCGCGACCTGCAACTAATGAAAAACTGTTTTTT.